Listed below are T cell receptor beta chains from one sample, sequenced in a study of blood T cell repertoires in COVID-19. Repertoires were generated with immunoSEQ multiplex PCR, while TCRdb's copy carries only in-frame clones and drops some. Among 270,000 or so clones, approximately 90% were seen once, and the ten largest hold about 5%. Source material: peripheral blood. Every receptor here comes from a man in his forties or fifties with acute or convalescent COVID-19. Both conserved end residues are trimmed from each CDR3.

j_call v_call cdr3_aa
TRBJ2-1 TRBV13 ASSYPGSSYNEQF
TRBJ1-2 TRBV7-2 ASSLQGGRGYT
TRBJ1-1 TRBV12-3/TRBV12-4 ASSSDSNTEAF
TRBJ1-4 TRBV29-1 SVEQDISEKLF
TRBJ2-7 TRBV3-1/TRBV3-2 ASSQEGQGPSSYEQY
TRBJ1-1 TRBV6-6 ASSPHSGQGNTEAF
TRBJ2-5 TRBV7-7 ASSSGETQY
TRBJ1-1 TRBV18 ASSPPSGGSGTEAF
TRBJ2-1 TRBV5-4 ASSPSGGAWSYNEQF
TRBJ1-1 TRBV10-3 AISDRDSEAF
TRBJ2-5 TRBV11-2 ASSSSSGGGETQY
TRBJ2-3 TRBV2 ASSYLQYTDTQY
TRBJ1-1 TRBV6-6 ASSGVSGANTEAF
TRBJ1-2 TRBV4-1 ASSQEGQSYGYT
TRBJ1-1 TRBV6-5 ASDSGRLNTEAF
TRBJ1-1 TRBV5-4 ASSSMNTEAF
TRBJ1-6 TRBV6-5 ASRRSSYNSPLH
TRBJ1-3 TRBV7-8 ASSLGFSGRMAEGNTIY
TRBJ1-2 TRBV15 ATSRDERGYT
TRBJ1-2 TRBV20-1 SARDEGYT
TRBJ1-5 TRBV6-1 ASSEAQGQAYSNQPQH
TRBJ1-4 TRBV7-2 ASSSSWTGANEKLF
TRBJ1-4 TRBV5-6 ASSLGQYNEKLF
TRBJ1-1 TRBV2 ASARGGDDTEAF
TRBJ1-4 TRBV30 AWSQPGQVGEKLF
TRBJ2-3 TRBV7-8 ASSPAQAGVTDTQY
TRBJ1-2 TRBV11-2 ASSGGGPGGYT
TRBJ1-3 TRBV12-3/TRBV12-4 ASIGTSGNTIY
TRBJ2-7 TRBV20-1 SASTASGPYEQY
TRBJ2-3 TRBV29-1 SVFSGGFPPSTDTQY
TRBJ1-5 TRBV21-1 ASSKGEETEGNQPQH
TRBJ1-1 TRBV18 ASSSVRGNTEAF
TRBJ2-7 TRBV7-2 ASSLRDKYEQY
TRBJ2-2 TRBV5-1 ASTERGGGITGELF
TRBJ1-2 TRBV6-5 ASTNFGHAGGYT
TRBJ1-3 TRBV3-1/TRBV3-2 ASSLTDSGNTIY
TRBJ2-1 TRBV11-2 ASGMRGLLDEQF
TRBJ2-7 TRBV7-8 ASSTQSTGAYEQY
TRBJ1-5 TRBV6-1 ASSEGGSVNQPQH
TRBJ1-5 TRBV7-6 ASSLGGTGINQPQH
TRBJ2-5 TRBV27 ASSYVGGAWETQY
TRBJ1-1 TRBV5-6 ASSRDRGLRTEAF
TRBJ1-1 TRBV27 ASSLEGTGTNTEAF
TRBJ1-1 TRBV4-1 ASSHYDRTRWGEAF
TRBJ1-2 TRBV7-3 ASSLLDKVDGYT
TRBJ2-7 TRBV9 ASSSWDSLEQY
TRBJ2-1 TRBV5-1 ASSPLAGIYNEQF
TRBJ2-7 TRBV12-3/TRBV12-4 ASSPNSYEQY
TRBJ1-2 TRBV2 ASSPTRHQQGDYGYT
TRBJ2-1 TRBV19 ASSNYDRAVDNEQF
TRBJ1-2 TRBV5-1 ASSFQTGNYGYT
TRBJ1-1 TRBV19 ASRSGGEQAF
TRBJ2-3 TRBV24-1 ATSDLNEGDTQY
TRBJ1-6 TRBV5-5 ASTRDGYNSPLH
TRBJ1-3 TRBV10-3 AIRSGISGNTIY
TRBJ1-2 TRBV21-1 ASSKRGQGRFRGYT
TRBJ1-2 TRBV9 ASSATSGKNYGYT